This T cell receptor beta chain was recorded in a study of cytomegalovirus exposure and HLA in healthy donors. In the study overall: An earlier analysis found around 100 million unique TCR beta sequences from about 190 million T cells.

60 Vbeta and 13 Jbeta primers were used in PCR. Clones were read by immunoSEQ multiplex PCR, and TCRdb kept only the in-frame ones, dropping some. The table records over 70,000 clones, 65% to 75% of them present only once. V lost 0 bases, J lost 2 bases, and 8 bases lay in between. There are 14 residues in the CDR3. CDR1 SGHNT and CDR2 YYREEE come from the germline V gene (reference sequence). Sequences were obtained from PBMCs. The chain links TRBV5-4 to TRBJ1-1; no clear D. The clonotype was recovered from a man aged 35 to 55 in good health and CMV-seropositive. The CDR3 reads CASSLAVPNTEAFF. CDR3 coding DNA: TGTGCCAGCAGCTTGGCAGTGCCAAACACTGAAGCTTTCTTT.